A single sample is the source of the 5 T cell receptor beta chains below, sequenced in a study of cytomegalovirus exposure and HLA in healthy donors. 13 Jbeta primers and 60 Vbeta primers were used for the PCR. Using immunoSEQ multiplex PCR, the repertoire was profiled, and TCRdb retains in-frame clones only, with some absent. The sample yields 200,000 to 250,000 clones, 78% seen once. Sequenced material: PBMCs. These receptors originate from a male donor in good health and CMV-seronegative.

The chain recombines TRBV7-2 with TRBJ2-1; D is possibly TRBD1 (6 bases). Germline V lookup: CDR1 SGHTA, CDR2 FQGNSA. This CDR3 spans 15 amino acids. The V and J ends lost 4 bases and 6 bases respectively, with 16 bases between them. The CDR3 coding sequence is TGTGCCAGCAGCTCCCGAGACAGGTTCGGCAATGAGCAGTTCTTC. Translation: CASSSRDRFGNEQFF.

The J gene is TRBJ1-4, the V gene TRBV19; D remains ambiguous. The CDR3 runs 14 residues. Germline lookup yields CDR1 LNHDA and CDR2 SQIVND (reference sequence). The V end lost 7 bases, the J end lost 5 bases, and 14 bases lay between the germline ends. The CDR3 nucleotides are TGTGCCAGTAAAACGGCGGGCCAGAATGAAAAACTGTTTTTT. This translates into CASKTAGQNEKLFF.

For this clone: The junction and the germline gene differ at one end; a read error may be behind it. CDR3 DNA: TGTTCCAGCAGCTTATCCCAGATTGAAGCTTTCTTT. Protein product: CSSSLSQIEAFF. The chain joins TRBV7-9 to TRBJ1-1, with D unclear. The CDR3 runs 12 residues. The germline V gene has CDR1 SEHNR and CDR2 FQNEAQ (reference sequence).

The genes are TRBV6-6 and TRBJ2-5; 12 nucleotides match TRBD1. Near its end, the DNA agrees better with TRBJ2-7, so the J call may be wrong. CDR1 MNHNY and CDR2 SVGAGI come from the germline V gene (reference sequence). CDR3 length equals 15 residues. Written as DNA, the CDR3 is TGTGCCAGCAGTTTCCGGGACAGGGGGCTATACGAGCAGTACTTC. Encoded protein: CASSFRDRGLYEQYF.

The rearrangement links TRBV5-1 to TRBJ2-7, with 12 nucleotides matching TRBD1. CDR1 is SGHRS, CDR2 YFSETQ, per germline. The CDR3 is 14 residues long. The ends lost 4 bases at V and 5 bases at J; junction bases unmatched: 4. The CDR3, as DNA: TGCGCCAGCAGCCGGGACAGGGGGCGCGACGAGCAGTACTTC. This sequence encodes CASSRDRGRDEQYF.